These T cell receptor beta chains were read from a single sample in a study of cytomegalovirus exposure and HLA in healthy donors. Assay used: immunoSEQ multiplex PCR; TCRdb lists only in-frame clones, some missing. The sample shows 100,000 to 150,000 clones, approximately 73% of them seen only once. Source material: PBMCs. The receptor set was obtained from a man aged 60 to 69 in good health and CMV-seropositive. CDR3s include the opening cysteine and the closing phenylalanine or tryptophan. D genes are given only for firm matches. Size values are once, few and many counts, or a class for expanded clones, and some rows have none.

clone_size: NA
v_call: TRBV6-1
d_call: TRBD1
j_call: TRBJ1-6
cdr3_aa: CASSLDRVNSPLHF
cdr3_nt: TGTGCCAGCAGTCTTGACAGGGTTAATTCACCCCTCCACTTT

clone_size: NA
v_call: TRBV28
d_call: NA
j_call: TRBJ1-5
cdr3_aa: CASSLGLVLGDNQPQHF
cdr3_nt: TGTGCCAGCAGTTTAGGGTTAGTCTTAGGGGACAATCAGCCCCAGCATTTT

clone_size: NA
v_call: TRBV4-1
d_call: TRBD2
j_call: TRBJ2-2
cdr3_aa: CASSQLAGGPKTGELFF
cdr3_nt: TGCGCCAGCAGCCAGCTAGCGGGGGGGCCGAAAACCGGGGAGCTGTTTTTT

clone_size: NA
v_call: TRBV30
d_call: NA
j_call: TRBJ2-3
cdr3_aa: CAWSVRGTDTQYF
cdr3_nt: TGTGCCTGGAGTGTCCGGGGCACAGATACGCAGTATTTT

clone_size: NA
v_call: TRBV5-6
d_call: NA
j_call: TRBJ1-2
cdr3_aa: CASSLGAAQNYGYTF
cdr3_nt: TGTGCCAGCAGCTTGGGGGCCGCCCAAAACTATGGCTACACCTTC

clone_size: NA
v_call: TRBV2
d_call: NA
j_call: TRBJ1-2
cdr3_aa: CASSWTPYGYTF
cdr3_nt: TGTGCCAGCAGTTGGACACCCTATGGCTACACCTTC

clone_size: NA
v_call: TRBV18
d_call: NA
j_call: TRBJ2-7
cdr3_aa: CASSRSGVEFEQYF
cdr3_nt: TGTGCCAGCTCACGGTCAGGGGTGGAATTCGAGCAGTACTTC

clone_size: few
v_call: TRBV7-6
d_call: TRBD2
j_call: TRBJ2-1
cdr3_aa: CASSLASGGLNEQFF
cdr3_nt: TGTGCCAGCAGCTTAGCTAGCGGGGGGCTCAATGAGCAGTTCTTC

clone_size: NA
v_call: TRBV30
d_call: TRBD1
j_call: TRBJ1-4
cdr3_aa: CAWKNRGATNEKLFF
cdr3_nt: TGTGCCTGGAAAAACAGGGGGGCAACTAATGAAAAACTGTTTTTT

clone_size: few
v_call: TRBV20-1
d_call: NA
j_call: TRBJ1-1
cdr3_aa: CSASSDTEAFF
cdr3_nt: TGCAGTGCTAGTTCTGACACTGAAGCTTTCTTT

clone_size: NA
v_call: TRBV5-1
d_call: NA
j_call: TRBJ2-1
cdr3_aa: CASSLPATGYNEQFF
cdr3_nt: TGCGCCAGCAGCTTGCCCGCCACCGGGTACAATGAGCAGTTCTTC

clone_size: NA
v_call: TRBV30
d_call: TRBD1
j_call: TRBJ1-2
cdr3_aa: CAWGTGGGGYTF
cdr3_nt: TGTGCCTGGGGGACAGGAGGGGGTGGCTACACCTTC

clone_size: NA
v_call: TRBV19
d_call: TRBD1
j_call: TRBJ1-2
cdr3_aa: CASSILGQGSYTF
cdr3_nt: TGTGCCAGTAGTATCTTGGGACAGGGGAGCTACACCTTC

clone_size: NA
v_call: TRBV5-1
d_call: NA
j_call: TRBJ2-2
cdr3_aa: CASSFLTGLTPGELFF
cdr3_nt: TGCGCCAGCAGCTTTTTAACGGGACTCACTCCCGGGGAGCTGTTTTTT

clone_size: NA
v_call: TRBV11-3
d_call: TRBD1
j_call: TRBJ2-7
cdr3_aa: CASSTRQGIGEQYF
cdr3_nt: TGTGCCAGCAGCACTCGACAGGGAATCGGCGAGCAGTACTTC

clone_size: NA
v_call: TRBV18
d_call: TRBD2
j_call: TRBJ2-1
cdr3_aa: CASSPKAGGLTNEQFF
cdr3_nt: TGTGCCAGCTCACCCAAGGCGGGGGGCCTAACCAATGAGCAGTTCTTC

clone_size: few
v_call: TRBV7-9
d_call: NA
j_call: TRBJ2-1
cdr3_aa: CASSPLGGGGYNEQFF
cdr3_nt: TGTGCCAGCAGCCCATTGGGGGGCGGGGGCTACAATGAGCAGTTCTTC

clone_size: NA
v_call: TRBV19
d_call: NA
j_call: TRBJ2-2
cdr3_aa: CASRPGGGSTGELFF
cdr3_nt: TGTGCCAGTAGACCCGGGGGCGGGAGCACCGGGGAGCTGTTTTTT

clone_size: NA
v_call: TRBV2
d_call: TRBD1
j_call: TRBJ2-6
cdr3_aa: CASSGQGGGANVLTF
cdr3_nt: TGTGCCAGCAGTGGACAGGGGGGAGGGGCCAACGTCCTGACTTTC

clone_size: NA
v_call: TRBV19
d_call: NA
j_call: TRBJ2-7
cdr3_aa: CASSIEPDGNYEQYF
cdr3_nt: TGTGCCAGTAGTATCGAACCGGACGGGAACTACGAGCAGTACTTC

clone_size: NA
v_call: TRBV28
d_call: TRBD1
j_call: TRBJ2-7
cdr3_aa: CASSQRQGRYEQYF
cdr3_nt: TGTGCCAGCAGCCAACGACAGGGGAGGTACGAGCAGTACTTC

clone_size: NA
v_call: TRBV9
d_call: TRBD1
j_call: TRBJ1-2
cdr3_aa: CASSEQQGAGGYTF
cdr3_nt: TGTGCCAGCAGCGAGCAACAGGGGGCGGGTGGCTACACCTTC

clone_size: NA
v_call: TRBV11-2
d_call: NA
j_call: TRBJ2-7
cdr3_aa: CASSSQGYEQYF
cdr3_nt: TGTGCCAGCAGCTCACAGGGCTACGAGCAGTACTTC

clone_size: once
v_call: TRBV6-6
d_call: NA
j_call: TRBJ1-6
cdr3_aa: CASGQSYNSPLHF
cdr3_nt: TGTGCCAGTGGACAGTCATATAATTCACCCCTCCACTTT

clone_size: once
v_call: TRBV9
d_call: NA
j_call: TRBJ2-5
cdr3_aa: CASSSQVQKTQYF
cdr3_nt: TGTGCCAGCAGCTCACAGGTTCAAAAGACCCAGTACTTC

clone_size: NA
v_call: TRBV5-1
d_call: NA
j_call: TRBJ2-3
cdr3_aa: CASSPTESTDTQYF
cdr3_nt: TGCGCCAGCAGCCCCACAGAATCCACAGATACGCAGTATTTT

clone_size: NA
v_call: TRBV19
d_call: NA
j_call: TRBJ1-2
cdr3_aa: CASSIDLSTRYTF
cdr3_nt: TGTGCCAGTAGTATAGATCTTAGCACTCGTTACACCTTC

clone_size: NA
v_call: TRBV5-4
d_call: TRBD2
j_call: TRBJ2-2
cdr3_aa: CASAMGLAGSVGELFF
cdr3_nt: TGTGCCAGCGCCATGGGACTAGCGGGTTCGGTCGGGGAGCTGTTTTTT

clone_size: once
v_call: TRBV5-1
d_call: NA
j_call: TRBJ1-5
cdr3_aa: CASSLSPYSNQPQHF
cdr3_nt: TGCGCCAGCAGCTTGTCCCCTTATAGCAATCAGCCCCAGCATTTT

clone_size: few
v_call: TRBV5-6
d_call: NA
j_call: TRBJ2-7
cdr3_aa: CASSLGGLYSYEQYF
cdr3_nt: TGTGCCAGCAGCTTGGGAGGGCTCTACTCCTACGAGCAGTACTTC

clone_size: NA
v_call: TRBV5-1
d_call: TRBD2
j_call: TRBJ2-1
cdr3_aa: CASSFHLAGAYNEQFF
cdr3_nt: TGCGCCAGCAGCTTCCATCTAGCGGGGGCTTACAATGAGCAGTTCTTC

clone_size: few
v_call: TRBV5-6
d_call: TRBD1
j_call: TRBJ2-1
cdr3_aa: CASSRDSNLGNEQFF
cdr3_nt: TGTGCCAGCAGCCGGGACAGCAACTTGGGCAATGAGCAGTTCTTC

clone_size: NA
v_call: TRBV5-6
d_call: NA
j_call: TRBJ2-5
cdr3_aa: CASSLGLQETQYF
cdr3_nt: TGTGCCAGCAGCTTGGGACTACAAGAGACCCAGTACTTC

clone_size: once
v_call: TRBV7-9
d_call: TRBD1
j_call: TRBJ2-5
cdr3_aa: CASSPGQGKETQYF
cdr3_nt: TGTGCCAGCAGCCCAGGACAGGGGAAAGAGACCCAGTACTTC

clone_size: few
v_call: TRBV29-1
d_call: NA
j_call: TRBJ2-3
cdr3_aa: CSVDNGVSADTQYF
cdr3_nt: TGCAGCGTTGATAACGGGGTTTCGGCAGATACGCAGTATTTT

clone_size: NA
v_call: TRBV2
d_call: NA
j_call: TRBJ2-2
cdr3_aa: CASNREGGGTGELFF
cdr3_nt: TGTGCCAGCAATAGGGAGGGGGGCGGCACCGGGGAGCTGTTTTTT

clone_size: NA
v_call: TRBV4-1
d_call: NA
j_call: TRBJ2-7
cdr3_aa: CASSQEGGGGEQYF
cdr3_nt: TGCGCCAGCAGCCAAGAAGGGGGAGGGGGCGAGCAGTACTTC

clone_size: NA
v_call: TRBV11-3
d_call: TRBD2
j_call: TRBJ2-5
cdr3_aa: CASSPTTSGETQYF
cdr3_nt: TGTGCCAGCAGCCCCACTACTAGCGGGGAGACCCAGTACTTC

clone_size: NA
v_call: TRBV25-1
d_call: NA
j_call: TRBJ2-2
cdr3_aa: CASSGPGANTGELFF
cdr3_nt: TGTGCCAGCAGTGGCCCAGGGGCTAACACCGGGGAGCTGTTTTTT

clone_size: NA
v_call: TRBV18
d_call: NA
j_call: TRBJ1-1
cdr3_aa: CASSQQANTEAFF
cdr3_nt: TGTGCCAGCTCACAACAGGCGAACACTGAAGCTTTCTTT

clone_size: NA
v_call: TRBV4-1
d_call: TRBD2
j_call: TRBJ2-7
cdr3_aa: CASSQDRGVRDFEQYF
cdr3_nt: TGCGCCAGCAGCCAAGATCGGGGGGTTCGGGATTTCGAGCAGTACTTC

clone_size: NA
v_call: TRBV6-1
d_call: NA
j_call: TRBJ1-4
cdr3_aa: CASSEDWQANEKLFF
cdr3_nt: TGTGCCAGCAGTGAAGATTGGCAGGCTAATGAAAAACTGTTTTTT

clone_size: NA
v_call: TRBV5-1
d_call: TRBD1
j_call: TRBJ2-5
cdr3_aa: CASRFRDRGGETQYF
cdr3_nt: TGCGCCAGCAGATTCCGGGACAGGGGGGGAGAGACCCAGTACTTC

clone_size: NA
v_call: TRBV6-5
d_call: NA
j_call: TRBJ2-3
cdr3_aa: CASSSLSSPDTQYF
cdr3_nt: TGTGCCAGCAGTTCCCTCTCCAGTCCAGATACGCAGTATTTT

clone_size: NA
v_call: TRBV30
d_call: TRBD2
j_call: TRBJ2-1
cdr3_aa: CAWSVGLANNEQFF
cdr3_nt: TGTGCCTGGTCCGTGGGACTAGCGAACAATGAGCAGTTCTTC

clone_size: few
v_call: TRBV7-9
d_call: TRBD2
j_call: TRBJ2-1
cdr3_aa: CASSSQGGTPNEQFF
cdr3_nt: TGTGCCAGCAGCTCGCAGGGAGGGACCCCCAATGAGCAGTTCTTC

clone_size: NA
v_call: TRBV29-1
d_call: TRBD1
j_call: TRBJ2-7
cdr3_aa: CSVEPGTGNYEQYF
cdr3_nt: TGCAGCGTTGAGCCCGGGACAGGGAACTACGAGCAGTACTTC

clone_size: NA
v_call: TRBV7-9
d_call: NA
j_call: TRBJ2-7
cdr3_aa: CASSLVETAFYEQYF
cdr3_nt: TGTGCCAGCAGCTTAGTGGAGACAGCCTTTTACGAGCAGTACTTC

clone_size: NA
v_call: TRBV5-1
d_call: NA
j_call: TRBJ2-3
cdr3_aa: CASSLDSDTQYF
cdr3_nt: TGCGCCAGCAGCTTGGATTCGGATACGCAGTATTTT

clone_size: NA
v_call: TRBV6-5
d_call: NA
j_call: TRBJ1-6
cdr3_aa: CASSQASPYNSPLHF
cdr3_nt: TGTGCCAGCAGTCAGGCGAGCCCCTATAATTCACCCCTCCACTTT

clone_size: NA
v_call: TRBV5-1
d_call: NA
j_call: TRBJ2-2
cdr3_aa: CASRESTGELFF
cdr3_nt: TGCGCCAGCAGGGAGAGTACCGGGGAGCTGTTTTTT

clone_size: NA
v_call: TRBV6-5
d_call: TRBD1
j_call: TRBJ1-2
cdr3_aa: CASRIRDRLYGYTF
cdr3_nt: TGTGCCAGCCGCATCCGGGACAGGCTTTACGGCTACACCTTC